This T cell receptor beta chain was observed in a study of early T cells in non-severe SARS-CoV-2 infection. Study-level background: Chains stayed unpaired after sequencing of bulk RNA from unsorted whole blood. Study results and limitations: VDJdb matching favored anti-spike CD8 responses, missing private and CD4 specificities.

This clonotype showed up many times. Antigen specificity is unknown. Attachment of unique molecular identifiers was made to individual cDNA molecules. MiXCR, run by TCRdb on the 5' RACE reads, gives a single entry per CDR3 protein. Of about 64,000 distinct CDR3 sequences in the sample, less than 9.5% were seen once. The V segment lost 6 bases and the J segment 7 bases; nucleotides outside the gene matches: 11. The germline V gene has CDR1 SGHAT and CDR2 FQNNGV. The CDR3 length is 15 residues. The chain uses TRBV11-2 and TRBJ2-1; TRBD2 agrees at 8 bases. The sequencing here drew on whole blood, taken at baseline. The source is an adult who was a healthcare worker with PCR-confirmed SARS-CoV-2 infection or an uninfected control (not recorded which). The CDR3 protein is CASRLAALSRNEQFF. Written as DNA, the CDR3 is TGTGCCAGCAGACTAGCGGCACTCTCCCGGAATGAGCAGTTCTTC. The variable domain in full, completed from reference TRBV11-2 and TRBJ2-1, reads EAGVAQSPRYKIIEKRQSVAFWCNPISGHATLYWYQQILGQGPKLLIQFQNNGVVDDSQLPKDRFSAERLKGVDSTLKIQPAKLEDSAVYLCASRLAALSRNEQFFGPGTRLTVL.